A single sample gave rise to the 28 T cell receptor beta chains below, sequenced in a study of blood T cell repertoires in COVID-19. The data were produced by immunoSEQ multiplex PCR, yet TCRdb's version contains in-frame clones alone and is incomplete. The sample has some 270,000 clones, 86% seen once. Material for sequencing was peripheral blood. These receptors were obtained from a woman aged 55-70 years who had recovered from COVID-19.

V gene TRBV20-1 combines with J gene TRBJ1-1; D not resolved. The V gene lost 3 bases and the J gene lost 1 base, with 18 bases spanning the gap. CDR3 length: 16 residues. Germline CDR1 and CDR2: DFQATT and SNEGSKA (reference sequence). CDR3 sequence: CSASSGTVLRNTEAFF. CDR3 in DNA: TGCAGTGCTAGTTCCGGTACGGTACTACGGAACACTGAAGCTTTCTTT.

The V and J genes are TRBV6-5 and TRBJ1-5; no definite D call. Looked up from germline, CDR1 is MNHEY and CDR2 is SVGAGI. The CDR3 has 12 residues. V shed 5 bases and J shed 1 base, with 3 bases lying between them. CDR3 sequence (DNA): TGTGCCAGCAGTCGGAGCAATCAGCCCCAGCATTTT. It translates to CASSRSNQPQHF.

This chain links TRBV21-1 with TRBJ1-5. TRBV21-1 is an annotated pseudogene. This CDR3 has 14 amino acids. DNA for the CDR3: TGTGCCAGCTACGCTCTCGAGAGCAATCAGCCCCAGCATTTT. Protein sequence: CASYALESNQPQHF.

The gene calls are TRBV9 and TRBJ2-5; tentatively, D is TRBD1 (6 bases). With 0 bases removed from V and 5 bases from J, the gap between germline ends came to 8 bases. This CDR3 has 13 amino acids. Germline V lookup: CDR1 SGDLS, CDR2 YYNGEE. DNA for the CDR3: TGTGCCAGCAGCGTAGGAGGGGGTGAGACCCAGTACTTC. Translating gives CASSVGGGETQYF.

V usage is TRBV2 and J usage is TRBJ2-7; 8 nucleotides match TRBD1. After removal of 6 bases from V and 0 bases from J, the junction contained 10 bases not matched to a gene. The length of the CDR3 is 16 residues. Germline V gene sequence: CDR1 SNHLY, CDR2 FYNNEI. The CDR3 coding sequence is TGTGCCAGCAGCTTAAGGGGTGGGACAGGCTCCTACGAGCAGTACTTC. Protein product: CASSLRGGTGSYEQYF.

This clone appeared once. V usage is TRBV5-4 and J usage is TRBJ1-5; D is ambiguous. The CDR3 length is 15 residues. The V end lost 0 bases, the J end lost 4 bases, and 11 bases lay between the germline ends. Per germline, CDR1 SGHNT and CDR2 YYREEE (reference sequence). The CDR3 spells CASSLDSGNNQPQHF. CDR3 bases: TGTGCCAGCAGCTTGGACTCGGGGAATAATCAGCCCCAGCATTTT. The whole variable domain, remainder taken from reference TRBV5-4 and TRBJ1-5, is ETGVTQSPTHLIKTRGQQVTLRCSSQSGHNTVSWYQQALGQGPQFIFQYYREEENGRGNFPPRFSGLQFPNYSSELNVNALELDDSALYLCASSLDSGNNQPQHFGDGTRLSIL.

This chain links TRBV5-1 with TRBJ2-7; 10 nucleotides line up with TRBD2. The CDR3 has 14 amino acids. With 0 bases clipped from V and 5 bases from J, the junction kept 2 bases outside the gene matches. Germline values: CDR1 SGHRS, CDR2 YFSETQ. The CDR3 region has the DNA TGCGCCAGCAGCTTGGGGACTAGCGGAAACGAGCAGTACTTC. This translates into CASSLGTSGNEQYF.

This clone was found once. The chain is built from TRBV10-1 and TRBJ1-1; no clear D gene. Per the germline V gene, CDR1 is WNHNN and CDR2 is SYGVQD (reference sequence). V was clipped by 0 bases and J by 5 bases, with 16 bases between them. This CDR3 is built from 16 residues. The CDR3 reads CASSESGGSTGTEAFF. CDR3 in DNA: TGCGCCAGCAGTGAGTCCGGCGGATCGACGGGGACTGAAGCTTTCTTT.

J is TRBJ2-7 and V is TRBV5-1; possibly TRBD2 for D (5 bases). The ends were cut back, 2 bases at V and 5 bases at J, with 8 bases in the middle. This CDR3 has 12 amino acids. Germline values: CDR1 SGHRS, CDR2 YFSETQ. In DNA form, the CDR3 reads TGCGCCAGCAGCTTACTAGGGAACGAGCAGTACTTC. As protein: CASSLLGNEQYF.

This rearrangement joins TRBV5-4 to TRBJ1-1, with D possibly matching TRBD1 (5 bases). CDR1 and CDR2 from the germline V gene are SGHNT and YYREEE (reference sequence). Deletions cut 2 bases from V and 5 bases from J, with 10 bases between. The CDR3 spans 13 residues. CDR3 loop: CASSFAGRTEAFF. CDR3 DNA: TGTGCCAGCAGCTTCGCAGGGCGAACTGAAGCTTTCTTT.

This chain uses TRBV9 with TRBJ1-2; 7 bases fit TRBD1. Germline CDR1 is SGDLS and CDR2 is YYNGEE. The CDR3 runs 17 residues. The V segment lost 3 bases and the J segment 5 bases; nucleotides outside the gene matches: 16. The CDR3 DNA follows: TGTGCCAGCAGCGACCCCGGGGGCCCGACAGGGCCTTATGGCTACACCTTC. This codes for CASSDPGGPTGPYGYTF.

In DNA, the CDR3 is TGTGCCAGCAGCTCTGGGGCCGCGATCCGCGACGAGCAGTACTTC. This translates into CASSSGAAIRDEQYF. The chain has TRBV13 and TRBJ2-7; D might be TRBD1 (5 bases). CDR3 length equals 15 residues. Germline V gene lookup returns CDR1 PRHDT and CDR2 FYEKMQ (reference sequence). With 4 bases removed from V and 5 bases from J, the gap between germline ends came to 18 bases. Based on the CDR3 plus reference TRBV13 and TRBJ2-7, the full variable domain is AAGVIQSPRHLIKEKRETATLKCYPIPRHDTVYWYQQGPGQDPQFLISFYEKMQSDKGSIPDRFSAQQFSDYHSELNMSSLELGDSALYFCASSSGAAIRDEQYFGPGTRLTVT.

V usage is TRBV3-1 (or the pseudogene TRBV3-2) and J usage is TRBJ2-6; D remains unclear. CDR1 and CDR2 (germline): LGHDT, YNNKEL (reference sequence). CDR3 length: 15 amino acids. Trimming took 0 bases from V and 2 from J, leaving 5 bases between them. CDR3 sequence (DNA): TGTGCCAGCAGCCAAGACTCGGCTGGGGCCAACGTCCTGACTTTC. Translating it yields CASSQDSAGANVLTF.

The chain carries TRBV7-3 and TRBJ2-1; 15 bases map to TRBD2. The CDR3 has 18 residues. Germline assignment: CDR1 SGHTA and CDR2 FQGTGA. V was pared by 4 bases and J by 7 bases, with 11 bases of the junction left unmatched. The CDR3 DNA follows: TGTGCCAGCAGCTCCCCTCCGGGACTAGCGGGGGGCATGAATGAGCAGTTCTTC. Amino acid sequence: CASSSPPGLAGGMNEQFF. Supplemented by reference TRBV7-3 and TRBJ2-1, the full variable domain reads GAGVSQTPSNKVTEKGKYVELRCDPISGHTALYWYRQSLGQGPEFLIYFQGTGAADDSGLPNDRFFAVRPEGSVSTLKIQRTERGDSAVYLCASSSPPGLAGGMNEQFFGPGTRLTVL.

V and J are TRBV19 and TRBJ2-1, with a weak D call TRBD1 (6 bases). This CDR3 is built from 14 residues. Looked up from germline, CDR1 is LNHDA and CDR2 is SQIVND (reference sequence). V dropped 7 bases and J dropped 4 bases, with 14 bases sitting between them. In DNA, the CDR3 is TGTGCCAGTAAAACTTTGGACAGTTACAATGAGCAGTTCTTC. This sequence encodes CASKTLDSYNEQFF.

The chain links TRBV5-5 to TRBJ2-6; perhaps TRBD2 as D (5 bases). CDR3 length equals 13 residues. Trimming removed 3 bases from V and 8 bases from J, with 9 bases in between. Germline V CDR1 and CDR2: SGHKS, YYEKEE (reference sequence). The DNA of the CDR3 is TGTGCCAGCAGCTCGCGAGGGCCCAACGTCCTGACTTTC. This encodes CASSSRGPNVLTF.

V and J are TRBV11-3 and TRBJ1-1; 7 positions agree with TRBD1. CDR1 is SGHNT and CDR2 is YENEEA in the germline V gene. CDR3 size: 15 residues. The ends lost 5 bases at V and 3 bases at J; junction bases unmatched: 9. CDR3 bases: TGTGCCAGCAGCAATGCCCAGGGGGAGGACACTGAAGCTTTCTTT. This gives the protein CASSNAQGEDTEAFF.

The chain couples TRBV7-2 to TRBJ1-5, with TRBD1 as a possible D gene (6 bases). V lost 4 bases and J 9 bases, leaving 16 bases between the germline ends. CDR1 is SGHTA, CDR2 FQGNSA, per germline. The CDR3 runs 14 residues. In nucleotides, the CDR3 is TGTGCCAGCAGCTCAAGTGGGGGGGGCCTGCCCCAGCATTTT. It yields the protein CASSSSGGGLPQHF.

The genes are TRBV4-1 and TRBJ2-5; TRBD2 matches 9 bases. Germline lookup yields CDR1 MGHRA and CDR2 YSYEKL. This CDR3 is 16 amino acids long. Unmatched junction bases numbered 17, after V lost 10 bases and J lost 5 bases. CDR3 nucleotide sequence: TGCGCCACCTCCACGGGAGGCGGGGGGGCCTGGGAGACCCAGTACTTC. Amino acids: CATSTGGGGAWETQYF.

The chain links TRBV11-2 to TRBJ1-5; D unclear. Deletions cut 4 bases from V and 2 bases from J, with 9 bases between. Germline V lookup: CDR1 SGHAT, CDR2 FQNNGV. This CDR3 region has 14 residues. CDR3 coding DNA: TGTGCCAGCAGCTGGTCTGAGGGCAATCAGCCCCAGCATTTT. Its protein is CASSWSEGNQPQHF.

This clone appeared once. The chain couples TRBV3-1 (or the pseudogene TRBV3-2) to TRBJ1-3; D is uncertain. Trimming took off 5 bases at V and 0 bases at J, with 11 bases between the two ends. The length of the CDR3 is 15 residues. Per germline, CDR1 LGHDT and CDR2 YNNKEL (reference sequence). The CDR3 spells CASSDYSRSGNTIYF. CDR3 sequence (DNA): TGTGCCAGCAGCGATTACAGTCGCTCTGGAAACACCATATATTTT.

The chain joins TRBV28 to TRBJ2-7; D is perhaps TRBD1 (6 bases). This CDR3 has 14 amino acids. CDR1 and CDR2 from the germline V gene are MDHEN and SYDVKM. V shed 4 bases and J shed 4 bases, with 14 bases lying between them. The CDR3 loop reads CASSSRGSLYEQYF. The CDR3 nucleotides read TGTGCCAGCAGTTCCAGGGGCTCCTTGTACGAGCAGTACTTC.

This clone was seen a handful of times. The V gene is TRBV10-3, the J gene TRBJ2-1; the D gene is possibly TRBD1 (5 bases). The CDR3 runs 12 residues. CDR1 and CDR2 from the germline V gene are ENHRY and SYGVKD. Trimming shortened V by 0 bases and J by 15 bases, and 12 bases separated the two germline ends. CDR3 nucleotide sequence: TGTGCCATCAGTGAGTCCGGGCAGGGTCGGTTCTTC. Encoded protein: CAISESGQGRFF.

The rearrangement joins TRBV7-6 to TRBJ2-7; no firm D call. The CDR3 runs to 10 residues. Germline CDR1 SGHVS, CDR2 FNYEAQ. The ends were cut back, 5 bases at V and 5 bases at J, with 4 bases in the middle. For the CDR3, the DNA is TGTGCCAGCAGCCCCGACGAGCAGTACTTC. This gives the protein CASSPDEQYF.

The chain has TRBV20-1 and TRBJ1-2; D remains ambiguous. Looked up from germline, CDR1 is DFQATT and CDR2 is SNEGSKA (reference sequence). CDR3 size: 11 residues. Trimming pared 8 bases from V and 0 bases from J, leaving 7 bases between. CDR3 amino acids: CSCTANYGYTF. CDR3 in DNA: TGCAGTTGCACAGCTAACTATGGCTACACCTTC.

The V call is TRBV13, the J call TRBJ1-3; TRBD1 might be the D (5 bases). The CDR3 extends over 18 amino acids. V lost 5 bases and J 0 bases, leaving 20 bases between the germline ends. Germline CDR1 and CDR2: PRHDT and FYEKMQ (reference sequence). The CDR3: CASSPPGSKLYSGNTIYF. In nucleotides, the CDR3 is TGTGCCAGCAGCCCGCCAGGGTCTAAACTATACTCTGGAAACACCATATATTTT.

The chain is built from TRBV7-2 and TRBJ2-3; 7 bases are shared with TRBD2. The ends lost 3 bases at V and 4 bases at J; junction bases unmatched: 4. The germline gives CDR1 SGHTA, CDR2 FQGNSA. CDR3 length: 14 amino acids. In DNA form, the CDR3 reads TGTGCCAGCAGCTTGGGGGGGGTGGCAGATACGCAGTATTTT. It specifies CASSLGGVADTQYF.

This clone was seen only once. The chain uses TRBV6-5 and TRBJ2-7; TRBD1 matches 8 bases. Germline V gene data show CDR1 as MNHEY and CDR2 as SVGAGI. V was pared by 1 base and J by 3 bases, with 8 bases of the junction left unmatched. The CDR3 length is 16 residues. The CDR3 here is CASSYFGQGVDYEQYF. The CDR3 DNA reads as TGTGCCAGCAGTTACTTCGGACAGGGAGTGGACTACGAGCAGTACTTC.